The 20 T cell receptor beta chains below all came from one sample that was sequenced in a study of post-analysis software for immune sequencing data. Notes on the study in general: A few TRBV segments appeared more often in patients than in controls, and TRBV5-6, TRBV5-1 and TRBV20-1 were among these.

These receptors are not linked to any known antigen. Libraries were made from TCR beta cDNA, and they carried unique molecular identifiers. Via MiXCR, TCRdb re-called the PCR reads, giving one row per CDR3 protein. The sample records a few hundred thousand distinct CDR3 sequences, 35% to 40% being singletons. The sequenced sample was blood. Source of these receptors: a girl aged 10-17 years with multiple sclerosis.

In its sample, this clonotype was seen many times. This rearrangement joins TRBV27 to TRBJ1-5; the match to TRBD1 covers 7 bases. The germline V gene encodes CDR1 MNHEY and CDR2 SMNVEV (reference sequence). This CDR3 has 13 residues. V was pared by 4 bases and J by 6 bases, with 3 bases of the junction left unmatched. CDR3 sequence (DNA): TGTGCCAGCAGTTCAGACAGGGTTCAGCCCCAGCATTTT. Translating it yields CASSSDRVQPQHF.

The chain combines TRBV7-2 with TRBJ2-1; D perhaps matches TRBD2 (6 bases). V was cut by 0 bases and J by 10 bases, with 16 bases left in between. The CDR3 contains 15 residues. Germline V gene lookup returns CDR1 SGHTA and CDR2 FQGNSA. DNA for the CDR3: TGTGCCAGCAGCTTAGCGACACGGGGGACGGGCGAGCAGTTCTTC. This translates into CASSLATRGTGEQFF.

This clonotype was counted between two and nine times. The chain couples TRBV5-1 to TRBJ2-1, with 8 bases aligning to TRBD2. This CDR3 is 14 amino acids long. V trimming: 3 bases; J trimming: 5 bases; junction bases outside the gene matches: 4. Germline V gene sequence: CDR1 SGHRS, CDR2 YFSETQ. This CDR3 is CASSSGLADNEQFF. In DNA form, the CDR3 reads TGCGCCAGCAGCTCAGGACTAGCCGACAATGAGCAGTTCTTC.

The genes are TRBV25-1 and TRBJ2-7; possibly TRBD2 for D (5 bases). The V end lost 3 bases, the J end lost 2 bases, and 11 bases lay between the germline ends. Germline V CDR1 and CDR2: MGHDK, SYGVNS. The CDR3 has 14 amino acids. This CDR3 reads CASSDLDGTYEQYF. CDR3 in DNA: TGTGCCAGCAGTGACCTGGACGGGACCTACGAGCAGTACTTC.

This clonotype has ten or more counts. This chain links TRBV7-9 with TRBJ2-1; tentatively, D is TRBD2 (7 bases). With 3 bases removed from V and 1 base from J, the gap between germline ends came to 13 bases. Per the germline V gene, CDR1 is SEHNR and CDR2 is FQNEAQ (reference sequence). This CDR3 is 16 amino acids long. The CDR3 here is CASSFRGGGSYNEQFF. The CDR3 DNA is TGTGCCAGCAGCTTCAGGGGCGGGGGATCCTACAATGAGCAGTTCTTC.

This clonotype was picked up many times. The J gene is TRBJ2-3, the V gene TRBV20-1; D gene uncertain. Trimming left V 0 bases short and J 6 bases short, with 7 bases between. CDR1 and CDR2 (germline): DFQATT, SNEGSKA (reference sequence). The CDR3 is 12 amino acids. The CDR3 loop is CSARDGRDTQYF. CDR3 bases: TGCAGTGCTAGAGATGGGCGGGATACGCAGTATTTT.

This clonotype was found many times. CDR3 bases: TGCAGTGCTAGACCCCACCCCCAGGGGACGGGCTACACCTTC. It codes for CSARPHPQGTGYTF. The chain carries TRBV20-1 and TRBJ1-2; D is perhaps TRBD1 (6 bases). The CDR3 runs 14 residues. Germline assignment: CDR1 DFQATT and CDR2 SNEGSKA (reference sequence). The V gene lost 2 bases and the J gene lost 8 bases, with 18 bases spanning the gap.

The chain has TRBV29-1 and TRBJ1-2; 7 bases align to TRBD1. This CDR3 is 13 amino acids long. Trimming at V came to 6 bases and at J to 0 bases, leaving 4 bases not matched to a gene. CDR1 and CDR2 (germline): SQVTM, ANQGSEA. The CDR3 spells CSVATGTNYGYTF. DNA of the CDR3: TGCAGCGTCGCGACAGGGACTAACTATGGCTACACCTTC. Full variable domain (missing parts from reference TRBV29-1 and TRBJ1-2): SAVISQKPSRDICQRGTSLTIQCQVDSQVTMMFWYRQQPGQSLTLIATANQGSEATYESGFVIDKFPISRPNLTFSTLTVSNMSPEDSSIYLCSVATGTNYGYTFGSGTRLTVV.

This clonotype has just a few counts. The CDR3 bases are TGTGCCAGCAGTGAATTTGGAGGGGTGAACACTGAAGCTTTCTTT. As protein: CASSEFGGVNTEAFF. This rearrangement joins TRBV25-1 to TRBJ1-1; D perhaps matches TRBD1 (5 bases). The germline gives CDR1 MGHDK, CDR2 SYGVNS. V lost 1 base to trimming and J lost 0 bases, with 9 bases between them. This CDR3 spans 15 amino acids. The complete variable domain, with remaining parts taken from reference TRBV25-1 and TRBJ1-1, reads EADIYQTPRYLVIGTGKKITLECSQTMGHDKMYWYQQDPGMELHLIHYSYGVNSTEKGDLSSESTVSRIRTEHFPLTLESARPSHTSQYLCASSEFGGVNTEAFFGQGTRLTVV.

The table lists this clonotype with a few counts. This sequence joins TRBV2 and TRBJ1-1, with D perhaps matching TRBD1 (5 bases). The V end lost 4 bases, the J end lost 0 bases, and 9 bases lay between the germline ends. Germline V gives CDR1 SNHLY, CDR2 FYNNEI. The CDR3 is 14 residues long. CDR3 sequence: CASSAEGVNTEAFF. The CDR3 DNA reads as TGTGCCAGCAGTGCTGAAGGGGTGAACACTGAAGCTTTCTTT.

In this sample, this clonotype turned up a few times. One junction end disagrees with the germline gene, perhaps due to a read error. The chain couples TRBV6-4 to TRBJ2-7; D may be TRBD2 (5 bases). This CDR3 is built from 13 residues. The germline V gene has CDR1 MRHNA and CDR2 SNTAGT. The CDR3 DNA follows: TGTGCCGGCAGTGAGCGGCCTAACAGTGAGCAGTACTTC. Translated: CAGSERPNSEQYF.

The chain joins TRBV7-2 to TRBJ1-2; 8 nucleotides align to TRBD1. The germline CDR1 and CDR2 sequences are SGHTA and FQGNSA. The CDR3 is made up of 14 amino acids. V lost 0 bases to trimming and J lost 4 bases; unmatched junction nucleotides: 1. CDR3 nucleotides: TGTGCCAGCAGCTTAGCGGACAGGGCCTATGGCTACACCTTC. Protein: CASSLADRAYGYTF.

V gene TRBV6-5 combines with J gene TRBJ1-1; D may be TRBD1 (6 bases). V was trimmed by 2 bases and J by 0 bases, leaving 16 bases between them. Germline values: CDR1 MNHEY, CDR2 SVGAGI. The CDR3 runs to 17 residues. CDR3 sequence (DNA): TGTGCCAGCAGTTACGTTCAGGGGCCCCTTATGAACACTGAAGCTTTCTTT. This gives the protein CASSYVQGPLMNTEAFF.

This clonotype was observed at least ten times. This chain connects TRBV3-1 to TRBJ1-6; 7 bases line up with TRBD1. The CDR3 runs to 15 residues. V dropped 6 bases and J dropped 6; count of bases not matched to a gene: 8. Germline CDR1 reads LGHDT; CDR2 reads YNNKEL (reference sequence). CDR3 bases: TGTGCCAGCAGATCACAGGGGCTTTCTAATTCACCCCTCCACTTT. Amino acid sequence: CASRSQGLSNSPLHF. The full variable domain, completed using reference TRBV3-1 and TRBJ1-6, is DTAVSQTPKYLVTQMGNDKSIKCEQNLGHDTMYWYKQDSKKFLKIMFSYNNKELIINETVPNRFSPKSPDKAHLNLHINSLELGDSAVYFCASRSQGLSNSPLHFGNGTRLTVT.

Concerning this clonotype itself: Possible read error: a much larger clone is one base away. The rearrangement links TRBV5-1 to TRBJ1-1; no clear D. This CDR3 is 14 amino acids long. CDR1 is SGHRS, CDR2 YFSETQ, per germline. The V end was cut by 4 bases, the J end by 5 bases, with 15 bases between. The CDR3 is CASSNSTPATEAFF. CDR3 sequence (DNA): TGCGCCAGCAGCAACAGTACTCCGGCTACTGAAGCTTTCTTT.

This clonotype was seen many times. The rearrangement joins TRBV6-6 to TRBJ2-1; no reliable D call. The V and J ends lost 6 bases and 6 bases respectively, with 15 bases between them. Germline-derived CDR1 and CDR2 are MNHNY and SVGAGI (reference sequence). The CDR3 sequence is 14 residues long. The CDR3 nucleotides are TGTGCCAGCAGCCCGATAGGGCCTCGCAATGAGCAGTTCTTC. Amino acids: CASSPIGPRNEQFF.

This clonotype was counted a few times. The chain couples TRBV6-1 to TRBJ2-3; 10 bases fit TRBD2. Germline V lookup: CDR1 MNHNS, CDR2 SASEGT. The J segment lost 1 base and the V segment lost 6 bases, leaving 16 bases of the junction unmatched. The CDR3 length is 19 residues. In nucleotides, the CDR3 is TGTGCCAGCAGCCCCGGGCTAGCGGGAGTTTCTCGGGGCACAGATACGCAGTATTTT. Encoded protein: CASSPGLAGVSRGTDTQYF.

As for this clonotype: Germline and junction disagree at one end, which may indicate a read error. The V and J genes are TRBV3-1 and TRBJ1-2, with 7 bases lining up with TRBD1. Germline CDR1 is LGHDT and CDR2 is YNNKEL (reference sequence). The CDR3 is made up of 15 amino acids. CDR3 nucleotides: TGTACCAGCAGCCAGATGGAGACAGGGACGTATGGCTACACCTTC. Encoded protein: CTSSQMETGTYGYTF. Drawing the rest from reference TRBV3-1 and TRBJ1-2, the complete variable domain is DTAVSQTPKYLVTQMGNDKSIKCEQNLGHDTMYWYKQDSKKFLKIMFSYNNKELIINETVPNRFSPKSPDKAHLNLHINSLELGDSAVYFCTSSQMETGTYGYTFGSGTRLTVV.

CDR3 coding DNA: TGCAGTGCTACCGGGGGGAAAGCCGCTAGCACAGATACGCAGTATTTT. It is translated as CSATGGKAASTDTQYF. This chain connects TRBV20-1 to TRBJ2-3, with 7 bases fitting TRBD2. This CDR3 spans 16 amino acids. V shed 4 bases and J 0 bases; nucleotides not matched to a gene: 10. Per the germline V gene, CDR1 is DFQATT and CDR2 is SNEGSKA (reference sequence).

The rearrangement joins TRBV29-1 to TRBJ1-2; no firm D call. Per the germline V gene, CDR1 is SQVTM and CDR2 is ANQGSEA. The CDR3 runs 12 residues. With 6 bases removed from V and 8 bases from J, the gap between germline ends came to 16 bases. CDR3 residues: CSVGGGFPGYTF. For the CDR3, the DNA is TGCAGCGTGGGCGGCGGGTTCCCGGGCTACACCTTC.